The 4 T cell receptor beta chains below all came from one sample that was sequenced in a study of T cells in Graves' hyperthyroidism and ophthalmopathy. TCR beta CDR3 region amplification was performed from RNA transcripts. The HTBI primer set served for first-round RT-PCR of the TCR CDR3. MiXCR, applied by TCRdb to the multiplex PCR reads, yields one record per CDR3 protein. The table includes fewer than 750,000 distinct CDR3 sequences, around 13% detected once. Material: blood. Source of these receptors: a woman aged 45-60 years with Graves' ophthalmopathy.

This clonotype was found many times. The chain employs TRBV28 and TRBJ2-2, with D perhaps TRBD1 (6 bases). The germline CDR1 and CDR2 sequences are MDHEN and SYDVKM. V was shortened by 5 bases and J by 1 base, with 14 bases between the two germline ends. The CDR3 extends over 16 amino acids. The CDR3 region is CASSRTGTQNTGELFF. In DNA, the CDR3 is TGTGCCAGCAGTAGGACCGGGACACAGAACACCGGGGAGCTGTTTTTT.

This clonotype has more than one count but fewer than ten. This chain's CDR3 is CASSQSPGTPVGELFF. The CDR3 DNA sequence: TGCGCCAGCAGCCAAAGCCCCGGGACTCCTGTCGGGGAGCTGTTTTTT. The chain is built from TRBV4-3 and TRBJ2-2, with D possibly TRBD2 on 6 matching bases. CDR3 length: 16 residues. CDR1 is LGHNA and CDR2 is YSLEER in the germline V gene. V dropped 2 bases and J dropped 7 bases, with 17 bases sitting between them.

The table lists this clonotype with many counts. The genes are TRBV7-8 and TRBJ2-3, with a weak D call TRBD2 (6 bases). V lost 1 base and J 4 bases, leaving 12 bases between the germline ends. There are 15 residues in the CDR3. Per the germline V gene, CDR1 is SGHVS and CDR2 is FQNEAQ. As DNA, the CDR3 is TGTGCCAGCAGCTTAGAGGAGGGAGTCGCAGATACGCAGTATTTT. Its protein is CASSLEEGVADTQYF.

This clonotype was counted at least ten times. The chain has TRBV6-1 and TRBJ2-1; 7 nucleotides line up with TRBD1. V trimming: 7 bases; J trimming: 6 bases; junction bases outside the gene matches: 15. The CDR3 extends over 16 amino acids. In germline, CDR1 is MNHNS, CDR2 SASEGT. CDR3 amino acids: CASKTTLQGFFNEQFF. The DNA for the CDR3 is TGTGCCAGCAAAACAACGTTACAGGGGTTTTTCAATGAGCAGTTCTTC.